What follows describes a single T cell receptor (beta chain). Trimming removed 4 bases from V and 6 bases from J, with 11 bases in between. There are 13 residues in the CDR3. Germline V gene sequence: CDR1 SGHTA, CDR2 FQGNSA. This specimen belongs to a study of blood T cell repertoires in COVID-19. Only in-frame clones appear in the TCRdb table, and some are missing; sequencing was by immunoSEQ multiplex PCR. The sample consists of some 130,000 clones, approximately 70% of them appearing once. The sequence derives from a woman in her seventies with acute or convalescent COVID-19. The chain carries TRBV7-2 and TRBJ2-3, with D possibly matching TRBD1 (5 bases). Sequenced: peripheral blood. CDR3 in amino acids: CASSSEQADTQYF. As DNA, the CDR3 is TGTGCCAGCAGCTCTGAACAGGCGGATACGCAGTATTTT.